This T cell receptor beta chain was identified in a study of blood T cells in healthy people across ages. General study results and limits: Age advanced and TCR beta diversity per million T cells fell, roughly linearly. Leaving the PBMCs unsorted stopped any conclusive comparison of naive versus antigen-experienced cells.

Peripheral blood was drawn, ten milliliters per donor. Note on this clonotype: As yet, its antigen is unknown.

With a J-beta primer mix and a sample-barcoded 5' primer, a second PCR ran about 7 to 12 cycles. Researchers report that a template-switch adaptor with 12 random nucleotides tagged each cDNA molecule. A single record per CDR3 protein comes from TCRdb applying MiXCR to the 5' RACE reads. The table lists roughly 700,000 distinct CDR3 sequences, 25% of them singletons, with 9% to 9.5% in the top ten. The length of the CDR3 is 13 residues. These data were likewise used in another study, on T cells of mothers and their children.

The chain combines TRBV12-3 or TRBV12-4 with TRBJ2-5; a possible D gene is TRBD1 (6 bases). TRBJ2-1 matches the DNA end more closely, so the J call is doubtful. The TCR comes from a boy between 10 and 17 years old in good health. Sequencing was performed on blood. The CDR3 coding sequence is TGTGCCAGCAGTCAAGGACAGACGGCGGGGCAGTTCTTC. Protein sequence: CASSQGQTAGQFF.